These 11 T cell receptor beta chains originate from one sample sequenced in a study of cytomegalovirus exposure and HLA in healthy donors. Libraries were prepared by immunoSEQ multiplex PCR; TCRdb keeps only in-frame clonotypes and omits some of them. Of about 56,000 clones in the sample, roughly 92% were seen once. The sequenced sample consisted of PBMCs. The receptors shown here come from a man younger than 35 in good health and CMV-seronegative.

The genes are TRBV7-8 and TRBJ2-1; 8 positions agree with TRBD2. The CDR3 has 16 amino acids. CDR1 is SGHVS, CDR2 FQNEAQ, per germline. Trimming at V came to 2 bases and at J to 2 bases, leaving 5 bases not matched to a gene. DNA for the CDR3: TGTGCCAGCAGCTTAACCCGGACTAGCACCTACAATGAGCAGTTCTTC. This codes for CASSLTRTSTYNEQFF.

The V call is TRBV21-1, the J call TRBJ1-1; the table's D call, TRBD1, has no DNA check behind it. TRBV21-1 is termed a pseudogene. The CDR3 contains 16 residues. DNA of the CDR3: TGTGCCAGCAGATCCAGACAGGGGGCGCGAGGCACTGAAGCTTTCTTT. Its translation is CASRSRQGARGTEAFF.

The chain's CDR3 is CAISDTGKYGNTIYF. In DNA, the CDR3 is TGTGCCATCAGTGATACAGGGAAATATGGAAACACCATATATTTT. The J gene is TRBJ1-3, the V gene TRBV10-3; tentative D call: TRBD1 (6 bases). V lost 3 bases to trimming and J lost 3 bases, with 12 bases between them. The CDR3 spans 15 residues. CDR1 and CDR2 (germline): ENHRY, SYGVKD.

The chain couples TRBV5-4 to TRBJ2-7; D ambiguous. V dropped 0 bases and J dropped 0 bases, with 7 bases sitting between them. There are 14 residues in the CDR3. Germline V gene lookup returns CDR1 SGHNT and CDR2 YYREEE (reference sequence). CDR3 in amino acids: CASSLGDTSYEQYF. For the CDR3, the DNA is TGTGCCAGCAGCTTGGGAGACACCTCCTACGAGCAGTACTTC.

The chain uses TRBV19 and TRBJ2-2; TRBD2 agrees at 8 bases. Germline V lookup: CDR1 LNHDA, CDR2 SQIVND (reference sequence). J gave up 6 bases and V 6 bases, and 12 bases lay outside the gene matches. CDR3 length: 16 residues. In nucleotides, the CDR3 is TGTGCCAGTAGCACCAGGAGTAGCGGGACGGCCGGGGAGCTGTTTTTT. This gives the protein CASSTRSSGTAGELFF.

The chain recombines TRBV4-3 with TRBJ1-2; no reliable D call. CDR1 and CDR2 from the germline V gene are LGHNA and YSLEER. V dropped 1 base and J dropped 0 bases, with 6 bases sitting between them. CDR3 length: 14 residues. The CDR3 DNA reads as TGCGCCAGCAGCCAAGTCGGTCCTAACTATGGCTACACCTTC. This gives the protein CASSQVGPNYGYTF.

The rearrangement links TRBV5-1 to TRBJ1-3, with D tentatively TRBD1 (6 bases). Germline loops: CDR1 SGHRS, CDR2 YFSETQ. V shed 6 bases and J shed 4 bases, with 17 bases lying between them. CDR3 size: 15 residues. The CDR3 DNA reads TGCGCCAGCAAACTACGTACAGGGACCGGAAACACCATATATTTT. It encodes CASKLRTGTGNTIYF.

This rearrangement joins TRBV2 to TRBJ2-2; D unresolved. The CDR3 length is 14 residues. Germline CDR1 SNHLY, CDR2 FYNNEI. The V end was cut by 3 bases, the J end by 2 bases, with 7 bases between. The CDR3, as DNA: TGTGCCAGCAGTGATGGCCCAAACACCGGGGAGCTGTTTTTT. Translating gives CASSDGPNTGELFF. Supplemented by reference TRBV2 and TRBJ2-2, the full variable domain reads EPEVTQTPSHQVTQMGQEVILRCVPISNHLYFYWYRQILGQKVEFLVSFYNNEISEKSEIFDDQFSVERPDGSNFTLKIRSTKLEDSAMYFCASSDGPNTGELFFGEGSRLTVL.

The chain links TRBV27 to TRBJ2-3; 12 positions match TRBD2. V shed 7 bases, J shed 1 base, and the junction held 15 bases outside the gene matches. CDR3 length: 19 residues. Germline V gives CDR1 MNHEY, CDR2 SMNVEV (reference sequence). The chain's CDR3 is CASTRGPLAGGLGTDTQYF. The DNA for the CDR3 is TGTGCCAGCACCCGGGGCCCTCTAGCGGGAGGGCTCGGCACAGATACGCAGTATTTT.

This chain uses TRBV25-1 with TRBJ1-5; 7 nucleotides align to TRBD1. The CDR3 extends over 14 amino acids. CDR1 is MGHDK, CDR2 SYGVNS, per germline. Unmatched junction bases numbered 12, after V lost 6 bases and J lost 10 bases. CDR3 protein: CASSQQDRLEPQHF. CDR3 DNA: TGTGCCAGCAGCCAACAGGACAGGCTGGAACCCCAGCATTTT.

The CDR3 spells CASNRDPTSGYEQYF. In nucleotides, the CDR3 is TGTGCCAGCAACCGAGATCCGACTAGTGGCTACGAGCAGTACTTC. This sequence joins TRBV11-2 and TRBJ2-7; D may be TRBD2 (6 bases). Germline CDR1 reads SGHAT; CDR2 reads FQNNGV. V was cut by 7 bases and J by 3 bases, with 19 bases left in between. The CDR3 is 15 residues long.